The rows below give T cell receptor beta chains drawn from one sample of a study of blood T cell repertoires in COVID-19. Clones were sequenced by immunoSEQ multiplex PCR, and TCRdb holds only the in-frame ones, with some missing. This table holds approximately 19,000 clones, approximately 89% found once. Sequences were obtained from peripheral blood. The receptors stem from a human donor in a cohort sampled during active COVID-19. Each CDR3 is given with its conserved first and last residue. The order of the fields is J gene, clone size, V gene, D gene, CDR3 DNA, CDR3 protein. A D gene is named only where the DNA matches it firmly. Expanded clones get a size class; other rows say once, few or many, or leave the size out.

J gene: TRBJ2-7
clone size: .
V gene: TRBV5-5
D gene: TRBD1
CDR3 DNA: TGTGCCAGCAGCTTGACCGGGACAGGGTCCTACGAGCAGTACTTC
CDR3 protein: CASSLTGTGSYEQYF

J gene: TRBJ1-3
clone size: once
V gene: TRBV5-4
D gene: TRBD1
CDR3 DNA: TGTGCCAGCAGCCAGGACAGGGGGCTTATCGGAAACACCATATATTTT
CDR3 protein: CASSQDRGLIGNTIYF

J gene: TRBJ1-5
clone size: .
V gene: TRBV5-4
D gene: TRBD1
CDR3 DNA: TGTGCCAGCAGCTCCAGGACAGGGAGCAATCAGCCCCAGCATTTT
CDR3 protein: CASSSRTGSNQPQHF

J gene: TRBJ2-1
clone size: .
V gene: TRBV7-3
D gene: .
CDR3 DNA: TGTGCCAGCAGCTTAATTACTAACTACAATGAGCAGTTCTTC
CDR3 protein: CASSLITNYNEQFF

J gene: TRBJ2-1
clone size: few
V gene: TRBV11-2
D gene: TRBD2
CDR3 DNA: TGTGCCAGCAGCTTAGATGCGGGAGTCCGTGAGCAGTTCTTC
CDR3 protein: CASSLDAGVREQFF

J gene: TRBJ2-5
clone size: .
V gene: TRBV13
D gene: TRBD1
CDR3 DNA: TGTGCCAGCAGCTCGGGCTACGGACAGGTCCAAGAGACCCAGTACTTC
CDR3 protein: CASSSGYGQVQETQYF

J gene: TRBJ2-5
clone size: .
V gene: TRBV18
D gene: .
CDR3 DNA: TGTGCCAGCTCACCGCGAGAGACCCAGTACTTC
CDR3 protein: CASSPRETQYF

J gene: TRBJ1-6
clone size: .
V gene: TRBV2
D gene: TRBD1
CDR3 DNA: TGTGCCAGCAGCGCCACAGGGGGCAATAATTCACCCCTCCACTTT
CDR3 protein: CASSATGGNNSPLHF

J gene: TRBJ2-5
clone size: .
V gene: TRBV7-3
D gene: TRBD1
CDR3 DNA: TGTGCCAGCAGCTTGGGACAGGGGGGGCGGGAGACCCAGTACTTC
CDR3 protein: CASSLGQGGRETQYF

J gene: TRBJ2-5
clone size: .
V gene: TRBV27
D gene: .
CDR3 DNA: TGTGCCAGCAGTTTACGGGGGACGGAGACCCAGTACTTC
CDR3 protein: CASSLRGTETQYF

J gene: TRBJ2-1
clone size: .
V gene: TRBV19
D gene: TRBD2
CDR3 DNA: TGTGCCAGTAGTATACCTAGCGGGAGAGGCAACAATGAGCAGTTCTTC
CDR3 protein: CASSIPSGRGNNEQFF